What follows are 9 T cell receptor beta chains derived from one specimen sequenced in a study of cytomegalovirus exposure and HLA in healthy donors. The PCR was carried out with 60 Vbeta primers and 13 Jbeta primers. Repertoires were generated with immunoSEQ multiplex PCR, while TCRdb's copy carries only in-frame clones and drops some. This sample has 90,000 to 140,000 clones, with roughly 80% found just once. The source material was PBMCs. These receptors were collected from a young man in good health and CMV-seropositive.

The chain couples TRBV4-2 to TRBJ2-7; 12 nucleotides match TRBD2. CDR3 length: 17 residues. Unmatched junction bases numbered 9, after V lost 4 bases and J lost 2 bases. The germline V gene encodes CDR1 LGHNA and CDR2 YNFKEQ. CDR3 protein: CASSRRLAGGLPYEQYF. The CDR3 region has the DNA TGTGCCAGCAGCCGTCGGCTAGCGGGGGGGCTCCCCTACGAGCAGTACTTC.

The CDR3 spells CASSLNGQFYEQYF. In DNA, the CDR3 is TGCGCCAGCAGCCTAAATGGACAGTTCTACGAGCAGTACTTC. This chain connects TRBV5-1 to TRBJ2-7, with D perhaps matching TRBD1 (6 bases). Germline V gene sequence: CDR1 SGHRS, CDR2 YFSETQ. The CDR3 contains 14 residues. Trimming stripped 4 bases from V and 3 bases from J, with 14 bases between.

The V gene is TRBV6-5, the J gene TRBJ1-3, with D tentatively TRBD1 (6 bases). Trimming removed 4 bases from V and 0 bases from J, with 10 bases in between. Germline V lookup: CDR1 MNHEY, CDR2 SVGAGI. The CDR3 is made up of 15 amino acids. The CDR3 here is CASSSYRVSGNTIYF. CDR3 nucleotide sequence: TGTGCCAGCAGTTCATACAGGGTCTCTGGAAACACCATATATTTT.

The chain joins TRBV5-8 to TRBJ2-4, with no clear D. CDR1 is SGHTS, CDR2 YDEGEE, per germline. Trimming cost V 2 bases and J 0 bases, with 9 bases left between them. The CDR3 spans 15 residues. The CDR3 sequence: CASSLRQLAKNIQYF. Here the CDR3 DNA reads TGTGCCAGCAGCTTAAGACAACTAGCCAAAAACATTCAGTACTTC.

The gene calls are TRBV7-8 and TRBJ1-1, with 7 positions matching TRBD1. CDR1 and CDR2 from the germline V gene are SGHVS and FQNEAQ. The J segment lost 1 base and the V segment lost 4 bases, leaving 3 bases of the junction unmatched. The length of the CDR3 is 14 residues. CDR3 in DNA: TGTGCCAGCAGCTACGGGACAGAGAACACTGAAGCTTTCTTT. Its translation is CASSYGTENTEAFF.

This chain links TRBV2 with TRBJ1-2; possible D gene TRBD1, 6 bases. The CDR3 spans 14 residues. The germline V gene encodes CDR1 SNHLY and CDR2 FYNNEI. The ends were cut back, 10 bases at V and 5 bases at J, with 20 bases in the middle. The CDR3 region is CATGRGGARYGYTF. In nucleotides, the CDR3 is TGTGCCACCGGGAGGGGGGGCGCGAGGTATGGCTACACCTTC.

The chain recombines TRBV6-1 with TRBJ1-5; 8 bases fit TRBD1. V dropped 5 bases and J dropped 7; count of bases not matched to a gene: 7. The CDR3 runs to 14 residues. Germline V gives CDR1 MNHNS, CDR2 SASEGT. The CDR3 DNA sequence: TGTGCCAGCAGTTCCCGGGACAGGATACAGCCCCAGCATTTT. This gives the protein CASSSRDRIQPQHF.

This chain joins TRBV5-1 and TRBJ1-2, with D possibly being TRBD1 (5 bases). CDR3 length: 15 amino acids. The germline V gene has CDR1 SGHRS and CDR2 YFSETQ. V lost 1 base and J 3 bases, leaving 13 bases between the germline ends. CDR3 bases: TGCGCCAGCAGCTTGTTTCTATCGGGGGACTATGGCTACACCTTC. This translates into CASSLFLSGDYGYTF.

This chain links TRBV30 with TRBJ2-2, with 11 bases lining up with TRBD1. Matching the DNA end better, TRBJ1-3 makes the J call doubtful. This CDR3 spans 17 amino acids. The germline V gene encodes CDR1 GTSNPN and CDR2 SVGIG (reference sequence). CDR3 nucleotide sequence: TGTGCCTGGAGTGCTACCCCGGACAGGGGGCCTGGAAACACCATATATTTT. Its protein is CAWSATPDRGPGNTIYF.